This T cell receptor (beta chain) stems from a study of TIL therapy for anti-PD-1-resistant metastatic lung cancer (dated by TCRdb to the early 2020s). Regarding the study in general: Before any PD-1/PD-L1 blockade was given, tumors were harvested, nivolumab was then administered, and patients who progressed went on to receive lymphodepletion, an infusion of expanded TIL, and IL-2. Enrolled patients had a median age of around 56 years (range roughly 38-75) and a median tumor PD-L1 proportion score of around 5.9%. The cohort was composed predominantly of lung adenocarcinoma, with a few EGFR-mutant and two ALK-rearranged tumors included, and half of patients were identified as current or former smokers. A median non-synonymous tumor mutation burden of under 1.9 mutations per megabase was determined across the cohort by whole-exome sequencing. Tumor and peripheral blood T cell receptor beta sequencing was used to track clonotypes across tumor, expanded TIL product and serial blood samples. The study at large found these results: Generalizability was limited because the cohort was highly selected, with more treatment-naive, never-smoker and oncogene-addicted patients included than is typical. The study protocol defined all tumor marker inferences as exploratory. The baseline peripheral repertoire was partially replaced by infused TIL clonotypes, which then decayed over months, and no apparent association between persistence and response was found.

The sample's time point, from its label and the paper: pre-treatment sample, taken before nivolumab and TIL therapy. Adults with stage 4 NSCLC were enrolled from late 2017 to January 2020 in a dual-center phase I trial. The samples were drawn from an open-label, single-arm phase I trial testing tumor-infiltrating lymphocyte therapy combined with nivolumab in advanced non-small cell lung cancer. Mononuclear cells from blood collected in EDTA tubes were isolated on a Ficoll gradient and snap-frozen as pellets, and DNA was then extracted using a Qiagen mini-prep kit. About this clone: There is no known antigen for this receptor. The sample holds no much larger clone one base away, and base qualities are not on file.

TCR beta CDR3 regions were amplified from genomic DNA with the immunoSEQ v3 hsTCRB kit using bias-controlled multiplex PCR. TCR libraries were sequenced on an Illumina NextSeq 500 to 2 million to 2.5 million read pairs for survey level or 5-6 million for deep level. In the source study's methods: The immunoSEQ Analyzer software assigned V, D and J genes, filtered out non-productive sequences, and reported clonality. Repertoires were compared by productive Simpson clonality and by the Morisita overlap index of productive TRB rearrangements between infused TIL and blood. For each clone in blood, the absolute clonotype count was estimated by multiplying the lymphocyte count by the CD3+ fraction and by the clone's productive frequency. Held by TCRdb, this immuneACCESS table contains in-frame sequences only and omits some clones. Under half of the omission traces to an unresolved V gene where checked; the cause of the rest is unknown. From that table come the V and J calls and clone size; the DNA was used to work out D and trimming. The sample records some 37,000 clones, 70% to 75% of which are singletons. The ten largest make up 4.5% to 6% of the sample.

The CDR3, from cysteine to phenylalanine, totals 16 residues. Kept here is only the CDR3 DNA, which spans 48 bases and is read in frame from base 1. CDR1 and CDR2 are drawn from the germline V gene: MNHNS, SASEGT. V is trimmed back by 1 base and J by 2 bases, and the junction contains 8 bases that no gene match accounts for. The rearranged segments are TRBV6-1 and TRBJ2-7; the junction holds 7 bases that match TRBD2. The source is a person between 30 and 79 years old with non-small cell lung cancer. Source: blood, taken at baseline. DNA sequence: TGTGCCAGCAGTGAAGTTGCTAGCGGAGGGCCCTACGAGCAGTACTTC. Translated, this gives CASSEVASGGPYEQYF.